The present TCR beta chain was sequenced within a study of identical twins. General observations from the study: Insertions were reduced in abundant cord blood beta clonotypes but not in memory repertoires. The degree of excess twin sharing was weaker in beta out-of-frame sequences. The conclusions drew on cross-sectional statistical analysis instead of tracking the same donors.

This clonotype showed up many times. What it recognizes is unknown. V shed 8 bases and J 5 bases; nucleotides not matched to a gene: 11. Looked up from germline, CDR1 is SQVTM and CDR2 is ANQGSEA. This CDR3 spans 13 amino acids. TCRdb analysed the 5' RACE reads with MiXCR anew, one entry per CDR3 protein. The sample comprises more than 650,000 distinct CDR3 sequences, over 5% of which are singletons, and around 2% rests with the top ten. The genes are TRBV29-1 and TRBJ2-5, with 7 positions matching TRBD1. The source of this sequence is a man aged 18 to 30 in good health. The sequencing sample was made of naive T cells sorted from blood. DNA for the CDR3: TGCAGCACGGGACAGTCGATTGCGGAGACCCAGTACTTC. It codes for CSTGQSIAETQYF.